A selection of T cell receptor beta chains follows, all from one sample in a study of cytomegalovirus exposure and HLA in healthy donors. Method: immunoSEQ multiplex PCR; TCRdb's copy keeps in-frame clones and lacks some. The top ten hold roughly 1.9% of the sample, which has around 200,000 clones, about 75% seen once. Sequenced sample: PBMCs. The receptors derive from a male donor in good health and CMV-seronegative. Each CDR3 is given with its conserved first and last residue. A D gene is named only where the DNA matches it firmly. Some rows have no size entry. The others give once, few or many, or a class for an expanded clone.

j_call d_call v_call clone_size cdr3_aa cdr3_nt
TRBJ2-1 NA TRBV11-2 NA CASSLTSYNEQFF TGTGCCAGCAGCCTGACTAGCTACAATGAGCAGTTCTTC
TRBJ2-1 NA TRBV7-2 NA CASSLAGIRGNEQFF TGTGCCAGCAGCTTAGCGGGGATAAGGGGTAATGAGCAGTTCTTC
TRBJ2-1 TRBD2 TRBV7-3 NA CASSFGSGGYNEQFF TGTGCCAGCAGCTTCGGTAGCGGGGGGTACAATGAGCAGTTCTTC
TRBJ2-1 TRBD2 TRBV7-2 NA CASSIGTSGYNEQFF TGTGCCAGCAGCATCGGGACTAGCGGCTACAATGAGCAGTTCTTC
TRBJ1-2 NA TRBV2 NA CASSEGRNYGYTF TGTGCCAGCAGTGAAGGCAGAAACTATGGCTACACCTTC
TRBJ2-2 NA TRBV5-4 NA CASSLGGGRTGELFF TGTGCCAGCAGCTTAGGAGGTGGGCGCACCGGGGAGCTGTTTTTT
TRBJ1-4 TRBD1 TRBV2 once CASRDRGRFGKLFF TGTGCCAGCAGGGACAGGGGGCGATTCGGAAAACTGTTTTTT
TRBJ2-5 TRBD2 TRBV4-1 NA CASSRPSGGVETQYF TGCGCCAGCAGCCGACCTAGCGGGGGGGTCGAGACCCAGTACTTC
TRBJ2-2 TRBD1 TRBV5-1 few CASSQDRGHTGELFF TGCGCCAGCAGCCAGGACAGGGGACACACCGGGGAGCTGTTTTTT
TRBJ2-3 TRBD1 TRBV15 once CATSWDRTPTDTQYF TGTGCCACCAGCTGGGACAGGACGCCCACAGATACGCAGTATTTT
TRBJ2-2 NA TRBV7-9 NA CASSRTPLSSAVNTGELFF TGTGCCAGCAGCCGCACCCCTCTTTCTAGCGCGGTGAACACCGGGGAGCTGTTTTTT
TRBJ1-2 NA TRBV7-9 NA CSSSQTSNYGYTF TGTTCCAGCAGCCAGACTTCTAACTATGGCTACACCTTC
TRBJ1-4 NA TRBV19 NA CASSSQVMNEKLFF TGTGCCAGTAGTTCACAGGTTATGAATGAAAAACTGTTTTTT
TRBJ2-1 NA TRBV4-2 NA CASSQDRGHNEQFF TGTGCCAGCAGCCAAGATCGAGGTCACAATGAGCAGTTCTTC
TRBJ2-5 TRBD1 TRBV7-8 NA CASSPGQDLKETQYF TGTGCCAGCAGCCCGGGACAGGACTTGAAAGAGACCCAGTACTTC
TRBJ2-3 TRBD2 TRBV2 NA CASAGGGSTDTQYF TGTGCCAGCGCGGGCGGGGGTAGCACAGATACGCAGTATTTT
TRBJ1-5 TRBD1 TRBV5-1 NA CASSLGTGNQPQHF TGCGCCAGCTCCCTAGGGACAGGAAATCAGCCCCAGCATTTT
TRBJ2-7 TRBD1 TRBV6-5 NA CASSYFVAGGYEQYF TGTGCCAGCAGTTACTTTGTGGCAGGGGGCTACGAGCAGTACTTC
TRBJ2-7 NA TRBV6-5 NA CASCEAVSYEQYF TGTGCCAGCTGCGAGGCCGTGTCCTACGAGCAGTACTTC
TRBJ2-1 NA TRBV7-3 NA CASNYGSGEQFF TGTGCCAGCAACTACGGGAGTGGAGAGCAGTTCTTC
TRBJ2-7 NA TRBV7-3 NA CASSLMGGTAYEQYF TGTGCCAGCAGCTTAATGGGAGGAACCGCCTACGAGCAGTACTTC
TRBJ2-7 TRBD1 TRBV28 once CASGLGDSSYEQYF TGTGCCAGCGGATTGGGGGACAGTTCCTACGAGCAGTACTTC
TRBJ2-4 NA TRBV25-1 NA CASSVAGSHDIQYF TGTGCCAGCAGTGTCGCGGGTTCGCACGACATTCAGTACTTC
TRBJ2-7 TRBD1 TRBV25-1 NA CASSEWSRDRGHEQYF TGTGCCAGCAGTGAATGGAGCCGGGACAGGGGACACGAGCAGTACTTC
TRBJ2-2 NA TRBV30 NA CAWSVSGKGELFF TGTGCCTGGAGTGTATCCGGGAAAGGGGAGCTGTTTTTT
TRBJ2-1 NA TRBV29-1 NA CSVEGIRLRYNEQFF TGCAGCGTTGAAGGTATTAGACTACGATACAATGAGCAGTTCTTC
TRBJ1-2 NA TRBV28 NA CATNTGGKIYGYTF TGTGCCACCAATACGGGGGGAAAGATCTATGGCTACACCTTC
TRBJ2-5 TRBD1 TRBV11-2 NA CASSRASDRGETQYF TGTGCCAGCAGCCGAGCGTCGGACAGGGGGGAGACCCAGTACTTC
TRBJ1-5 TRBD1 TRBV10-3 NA CAISDPGSQGAGLQPQHF TGTGCCATCAGTGACCCAGGATCACAGGGGGCCGGTTTGCAGCCCCAGCATTTT
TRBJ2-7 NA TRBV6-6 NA CASSYRASHEQYF TGTGCCAGCAGTTACAGGGCTAGCCACGAGCAGTACTTC
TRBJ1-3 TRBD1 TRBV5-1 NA CASSQQGAEAVVSGNTIYF TGCGCCAGCAGCCAACAGGGGGCCGAGGCAGTCGTTTCTGGAAACACCATATATTTT
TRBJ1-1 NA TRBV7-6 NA CASSWATENTEAFF TGTGCCAGCAGCTGGGCCACAGAGAACACTGAAGCTTTCTTT
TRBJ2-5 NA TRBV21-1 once CAKNRGQETQYF TGTGCCAAAAACAGGGGGCAAGAGACCCAGTACTTC
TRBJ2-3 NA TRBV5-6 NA CASSPFRGGLQYF TGTGCCAGCAGTCCCTTTAGGGGGGGGCTGCAGTATTTT
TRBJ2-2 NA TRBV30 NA CAWMPWRGLGTGELFF TGTGCCTGGATGCCATGGAGAGGGTTAGGGACCGGGGAGCTGTTTTTT
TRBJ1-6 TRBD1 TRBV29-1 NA CSVLTGTGGRNSPLHF TGCAGCGTTCTGACCGGGACAGGGGGCCGGAATTCACCCCTCCACTTT
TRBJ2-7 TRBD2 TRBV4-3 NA CASSQDVASGGVSYEQYF TGCGCCAGCAGCCAAGATGTGGCTAGCGGGGGGGTTTCCTACGAGCAGTACTTC
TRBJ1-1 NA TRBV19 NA CASSTLVGGDTEAFF TGTGCCAGTAGTACCCTGGTGGGGGGGGACACTGAAGCTTTCTTT
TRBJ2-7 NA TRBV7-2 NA CASSRRDITRYEQYF TGTGCCAGCAGCCGCAGAGACATAACGCGCTACGAGCAGTACTTC
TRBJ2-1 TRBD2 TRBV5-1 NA CASSQDGSGLNEQFF TGCGCCAGCAGCCAGGACGGTAGCGGGCTTAATGAGCAGTTCTTC
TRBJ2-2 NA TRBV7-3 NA CASSLSLTGDGELFF TGTGCCAGCAGCTTAAGCTTAACGGGGGACGGGGAGCTGTTTTTT
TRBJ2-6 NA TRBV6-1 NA CASSEAGRSGANVLTF TGTGCCAGCAGTGAAGCGGGGCGATCTGGGGCCAACGTCCTGACTTTC
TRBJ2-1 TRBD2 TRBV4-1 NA CASSRREGNGQFF TGCGCCAGCAGCCGAAGGGAGGGGAATGGGCAGTTCTTC
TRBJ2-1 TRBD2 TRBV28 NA CASRTSGRSYNEQFF TGTGCCAGCAGGACTAGCGGTCGGTCCTACAATGAGCAGTTCTTC
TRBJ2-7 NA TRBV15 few CATSRDLERVPYEQYF TGTGCCACCAGCAGAGATTTAGAACGGGTACCCTACGAGCAGTACTTC